The present T cell receptor (beta chain) was sequenced within a study of blood T cell repertoires in COVID-19. The wider study: Some COVID-19 samples were acute and others convalescent; all came from the United States, Italy and Spain. The cDNA or gDNA used as material had been derived from T cells, B-cell-depleted T cells, or PBMCs.

In the authors' methods: Amplification with reference gene primers provided the estimates of nucleated cell counts. Here immunoSEQ multiplex PCR was the method, and the copy in TCRdb shows in-frame clones only, minus some. The DNA gave D and trimming, while V, J and clone size come from that table. The sample consists of more than 6,000 clones, 84% of them appearing once. V dropped 4 bases and J dropped 5 bases, with 12 bases sitting between them. Germline assignment: CDR1 SGDLS and CDR2 YYNGEE. The CDR3 is made up of 13 amino acids. J is TRBJ1-1 and V is TRBV9; D might be TRBD1 (5 bases). The sequenced sample consisted of peripheral blood. The clonotype was recovered from a human donor in a cohort sampled during active COVID-19. CDR3 amino acids: CASSSGGVTEAFF. The DNA for the CDR3 is TGTGCCAGCAGCTCGGGGGGTGTAACTGAAGCTTTCTTT.